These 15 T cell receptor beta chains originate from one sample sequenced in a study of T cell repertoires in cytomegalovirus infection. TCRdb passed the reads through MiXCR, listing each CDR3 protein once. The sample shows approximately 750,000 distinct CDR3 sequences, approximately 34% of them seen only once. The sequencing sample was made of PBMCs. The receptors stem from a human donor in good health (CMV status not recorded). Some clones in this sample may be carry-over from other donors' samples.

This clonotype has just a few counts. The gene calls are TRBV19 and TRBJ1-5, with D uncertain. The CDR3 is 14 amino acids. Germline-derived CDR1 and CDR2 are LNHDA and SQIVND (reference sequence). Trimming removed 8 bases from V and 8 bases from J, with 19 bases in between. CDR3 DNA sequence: TGTGCCAGTTCCAATAGTGTCCCTGGGGAGCCCCAGCATTTT. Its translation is CASSNSVPGEPQHF.

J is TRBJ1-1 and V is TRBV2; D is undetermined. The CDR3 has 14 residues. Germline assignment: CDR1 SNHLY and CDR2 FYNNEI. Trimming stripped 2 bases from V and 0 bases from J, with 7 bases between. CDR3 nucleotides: TGTGCCAGCAGTGAATTAGCGATGAACACTGAAGCTTTCTTT. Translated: CASSELAMNTEAFF.

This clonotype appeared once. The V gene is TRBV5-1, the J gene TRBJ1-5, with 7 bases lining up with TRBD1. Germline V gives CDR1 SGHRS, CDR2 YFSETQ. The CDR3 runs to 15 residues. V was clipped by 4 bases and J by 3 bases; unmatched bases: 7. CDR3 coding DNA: TGCGCCAGCAGCCTGGCGGGACAGCACAATCAGCCCCAGCATTTT. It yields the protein CASSLAGQHNQPQHF. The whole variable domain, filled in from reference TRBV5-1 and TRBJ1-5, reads KAGVTQTPRYLIKTRGQQVTLSCSPISGHRSVSWYQQTPGQGLQFLFEYFSETQRNKGNFPGRFSGRQFSNSRSEMNVSTLELGDSALYLCASSLAGQHNQPQHFGDGTRLSIL.

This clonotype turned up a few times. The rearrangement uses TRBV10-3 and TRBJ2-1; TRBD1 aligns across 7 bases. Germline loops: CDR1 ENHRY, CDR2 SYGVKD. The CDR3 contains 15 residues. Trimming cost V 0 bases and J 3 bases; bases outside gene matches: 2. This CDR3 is CAISESTGFYNEQFF. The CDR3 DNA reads TGTGCCATCAGTGAGTCGACAGGGTTCTACAATGAGCAGTTCTTC.

The CDR3, as DNA: TGTGCCAGCAGTGGGAGGTTTTATCAGCCCCAGCATTTT. As protein: CASSGRFYQPQHF. The V and J genes are TRBV12-3 or TRBV12-4 and TRBJ1-5; no definite D call. CDR3 length: 13 residues. V was trimmed by 5 bases and J by 5 bases, leaving 10 bases between them.

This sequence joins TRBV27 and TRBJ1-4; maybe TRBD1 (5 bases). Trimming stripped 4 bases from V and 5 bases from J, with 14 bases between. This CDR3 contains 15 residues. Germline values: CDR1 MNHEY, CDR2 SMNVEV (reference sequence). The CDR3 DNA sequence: TGTGCCAGCAGTTCTATGAGGGGCAAAAATGAAAAACTGTTTTTT. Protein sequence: CASSSMRGKNEKLFF.

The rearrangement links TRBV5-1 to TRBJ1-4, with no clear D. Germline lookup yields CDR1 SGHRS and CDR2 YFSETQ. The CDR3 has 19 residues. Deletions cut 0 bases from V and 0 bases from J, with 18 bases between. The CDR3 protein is CASSLGSGRSLATNEKLFF. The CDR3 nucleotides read TGCGCCAGCAGCTTGGGTTCCGGCAGATCTTTAGCAACTAATGAAAAACTGTTTTTT.

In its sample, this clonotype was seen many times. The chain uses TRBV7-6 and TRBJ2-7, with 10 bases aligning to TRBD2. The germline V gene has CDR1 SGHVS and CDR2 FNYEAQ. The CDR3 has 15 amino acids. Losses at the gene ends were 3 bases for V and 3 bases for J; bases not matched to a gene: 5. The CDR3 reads CASSFGSGRFYEQYF. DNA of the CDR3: TGTGCCAGCAGCTTTGGTAGCGGGAGGTTCTACGAGCAGTACTTC.

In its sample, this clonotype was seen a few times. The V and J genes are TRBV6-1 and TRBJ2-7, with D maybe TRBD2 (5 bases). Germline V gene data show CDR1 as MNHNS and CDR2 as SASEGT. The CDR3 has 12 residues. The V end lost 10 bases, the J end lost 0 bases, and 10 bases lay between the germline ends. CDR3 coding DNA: TGTGCCACCGTTGGGAGCTCCTACGAGCAGTACTTC. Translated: CATVGSSYEQYF.

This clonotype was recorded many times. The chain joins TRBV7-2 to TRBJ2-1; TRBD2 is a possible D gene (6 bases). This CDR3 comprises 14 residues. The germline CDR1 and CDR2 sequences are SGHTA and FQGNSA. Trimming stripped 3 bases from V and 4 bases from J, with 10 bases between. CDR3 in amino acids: CASSLAGRYNEQFF. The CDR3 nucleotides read TGTGCCAGCAGCTTGGCGGGGCGGTACAATGAGCAGTTCTTC.

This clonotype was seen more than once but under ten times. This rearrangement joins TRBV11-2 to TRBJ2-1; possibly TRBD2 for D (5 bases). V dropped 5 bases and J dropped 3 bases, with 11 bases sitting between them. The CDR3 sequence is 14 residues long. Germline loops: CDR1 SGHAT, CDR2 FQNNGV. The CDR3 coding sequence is TGTGCCAGCAGCCCCAAACGGGACTACAATGAGCAGTTCTTC. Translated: CASSPKRDYNEQFF.

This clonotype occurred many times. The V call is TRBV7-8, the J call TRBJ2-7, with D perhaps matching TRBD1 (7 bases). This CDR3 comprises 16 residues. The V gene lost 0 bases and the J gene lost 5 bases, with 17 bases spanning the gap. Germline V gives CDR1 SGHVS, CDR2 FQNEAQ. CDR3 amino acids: CASSLAEEGALDEQYF. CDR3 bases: TGTGCCAGCAGCTTAGCGGAGGAGGGGGCCCTGGACGAGCAGTACTTC.

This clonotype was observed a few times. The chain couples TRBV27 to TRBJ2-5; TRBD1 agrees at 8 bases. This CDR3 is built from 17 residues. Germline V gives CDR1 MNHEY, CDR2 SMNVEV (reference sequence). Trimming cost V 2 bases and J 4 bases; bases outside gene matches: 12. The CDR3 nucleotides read TGTGCCAGCAGTTTAAGTGTTCCGGACAGGGAAGGAGAGACCCAGTACTTC. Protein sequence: CASSLSVPDREGETQYF.

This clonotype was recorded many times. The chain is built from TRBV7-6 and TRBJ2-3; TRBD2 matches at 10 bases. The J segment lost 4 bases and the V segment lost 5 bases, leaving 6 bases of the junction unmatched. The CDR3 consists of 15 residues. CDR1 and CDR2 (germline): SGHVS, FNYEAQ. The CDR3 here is CASSPAGGSSDTQYF. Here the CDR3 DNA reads TGTGCCAGCAGCCCAGCGGGGGGGTCGTCAGATACGCAGTATTTT.

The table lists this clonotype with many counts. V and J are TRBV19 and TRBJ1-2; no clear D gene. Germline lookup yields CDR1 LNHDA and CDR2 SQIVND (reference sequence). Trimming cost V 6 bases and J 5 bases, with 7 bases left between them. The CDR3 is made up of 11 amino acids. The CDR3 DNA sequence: TGTGCCAGTAGAACTGAGTATGGCTACACCTTC. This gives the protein CASRTEYGYTF.